These 25 T cell receptor beta chains were sequenced from one sample in a study of cytotoxic CD8 clonotypes in ibrutinib-treated CLL. Repertoires were generated with immunoSEQ multiplex PCR, while TCRdb's copy carries only in-frame clones and drops some. The sample shows about 63,000 clones, over 60% of them seen only once. Sequenced here: PBMCs, sampled after 12 months of ibrutinib treatment. The source is a human donor with chronic lymphocytic leukemia.

This clone was detected a few times. The V gene is TRBV2, the J gene TRBJ2-5; D ambiguous. Trimming took off 2 bases at V and 4 bases at J, with 11 bases between the two ends. The CDR3 is 14 amino acids. Per the germline V gene, CDR1 is SNHLY and CDR2 is FYNNEI. The CDR3 bases are TGTGCCAGCAGTGAACCAAGGTGGGGAGAGACCCAGTACTTC. This encodes CASSEPRWGETQYF.

The chain is built from TRBV20-1 and TRBJ1-2; the D is unclear. The germline CDR1 and CDR2 sequences are DFQATT and SNEGSKA (reference sequence). The CDR3 has 11 residues. Trimming shortened V by 4 bases and J by 1 base, and 4 bases separated the two germline ends. As DNA, the CDR3 is TGCAGTGCTACACTTAACTATGGCTACACCTTC. Its protein product is CSATLNYGYTF.

The genes are TRBV7-9 and TRBJ1-2; TRBD1 matches at 8 bases. CDR3 length: 15 amino acids. Trimming took 6 bases from V and 8 from J; bases not matched to a gene: 14. Germline V gives CDR1 SEHNR, CDR2 FQNEAQ (reference sequence). DNA of the CDR3: TGTGCCAGCAGTTCTGAGGCAGGGGGCGCCGAAGGCTACACCTTC. This encodes CASSSEAGGAEGYTF.

The rearrangement uses TRBV30 and TRBJ2-1, with TRBD2 matching over 13 bases. The CDR3 contains 17 residues. Germline CDR1 and CDR2: GTSNPN and SVGIG (reference sequence). With 2 bases clipped from V and 8 bases from J, the junction kept 12 bases outside the gene matches. For the CDR3, the DNA is TGTGCCTGGAGTCAGGCAACTAGCGGGAGGGCCAGGGATGAGCAGTTCTTC. Translating it yields CAWSQATSGRARDEQFF.

V is TRBV2 and J is TRBJ2-3, with no clear D. Trimming took off 6 bases at V and 6 bases at J, with 19 bases between the two ends. The CDR3 covers 15 residues. Germline V gene data show CDR1 as SNHLY and CDR2 as FYNNEI. The CDR3 sequence is CASRPDFSTSDTQYF. DNA for the CDR3: TGTGCCAGCAGACCCGATTTTTCCACGTCTGATACGCAGTATTTT.

The genes are TRBV15 and TRBJ2-1, with 9 bases matching TRBD2. Trimming at V came to 1 base and at J to 5 bases, leaving 3 bases not matched to a gene. CDR3 length: 15 residues. From germline, CDR1 is LNHNV and CDR2 YYDKDF (reference sequence). CDR3 sequence: CATSRGREGDNEQFF. CDR3 nucleotide sequence: TGTGCCACCAGCAGAGGGCGGGAGGGAGACAATGAGCAGTTCTTC. The full variable domain, in which reference TRBV15 and TRBJ2-1 provide the parts outside the CDR3, is DAMVIQNPRYQVTQFGKPVTLSCSQTLNHNVMYWYQQKSSQAPKLLFHYYDKDFNNEADTPDNFQSRRPNTSFCFLDIRSPGLGDTAMYLCATSRGREGDNEQFFGPGTRLTVL.

V and J are TRBV28 and TRBJ2-3; 9 bases align to TRBD1. J was trimmed by 5 bases and V by 7 bases; bases with no gene match: 7. The germline V gene has CDR1 MDHEN and CDR2 SYDVKM. The CDR3 spans 14 residues. The CDR3 nucleotides are TGTGCCAGCAACACCGGGACAGGGAGAGATACGCAGTATTTT. It translates to CASNTGTGRDTQYF.

This clone was recorded a few times. This sequence joins TRBV6-1 and TRBJ2-7, with 7 bases that match TRBD2. Germline CDR1 MNHNS, CDR2 SASEGT. V shed 6 bases and J 2 bases; nucleotides not matched to a gene: 4. There are 13 residues in the CDR3. CDR3 residues: CASRGGSTYEQYF. The CDR3, as DNA: TGTGCCAGCAGAGGCGGGAGTACCTACGAGCAGTACTTC.

J is TRBJ2-7 and V is TRBV4-1; no clear D gene. The germline V and J ends were trimmed by 0 bases and 2 bases, with 11 bases remaining between them. There are 15 residues in the CDR3. The V gene's germline CDR1 is MGHRA and CDR2 YSYEKL. The CDR3 region has the DNA TGCGCCAGCAGCCAAGATCTTGGCAGCGCCTACGAGCAGTACTTC. This codes for CASSQDLGSAYEQYF.

The rearrangement links TRBV10-1 to TRBJ2-7; D is possibly TRBD2 (6 bases). The CDR3 loop spans 14 amino acids. The V end was cut by 7 bases, the J end by 4 bases, with 17 bases between. From germline, CDR1 is WNHNN and CDR2 SYGVQD (reference sequence). As DNA, the CDR3 is TGCGCCAGCATCCACCCCAGCGGGTTTTACGAGCAGTACTTC. Amino acids: CASIHPSGFYEQYF.

This clone has only one observation. The chain is built from TRBV9 and TRBJ2-7; D is possibly TRBD1 or TRBD2 (5 bases each). Between the trimmed V and J ends, which lost 4 bases and 1 base, there was a span of 15 bases. In germline, CDR1 is SGDLS, CDR2 YYNGEE. CDR3 length: 15 residues. The CDR3 is CASSPHSGPSYEQYF. CDR3 sequence (DNA): TGTGCCAGCAGCCCTCACTCGGGACCGTCCTACGAGCAGTACTTC.

The chain joins TRBV5-6 to TRBJ2-7; 8 bases line up with TRBD2. CDR1 is SGHDT, CDR2 YYEEEE, per germline. The CDR3 runs to 15 residues. Germline trimming cut 4 bases from V and 4 bases from J; bases unmatched to any gene: 10. This chain's CDR3 is CASSRGGSSSYEQYF. DNA for the CDR3: TGTGCCAGCAGCCGGGGGGGATCCAGTTCTTACGAGCAGTACTTC.

CDR3 DNA sequence: TGTGCCAGCAGCTCAGGGATCACCGGGGAGCTGTTTTTT. This encodes CASSSGITGELFF. This chain joins TRBV7-3 and TRBJ2-2; perhaps TRBD1 as D (5 bases). The length of the CDR3 is 13 residues. V was pared by 4 bases and J by 4 bases, with 7 bases between. Germline-derived CDR1 and CDR2 are SGHTA and FQGTGA.

The genes are TRBV18 and TRBJ2-1; 13 bases line up with TRBD2. The junction had 16 bases not matched to a gene; V was cut back by 5 bases and J by 6 bases. Germline V gene lookup returns CDR1 KGHSH and CDR2 LQKENI. The CDR3 has 19 amino acids. CDR3 nucleotides: TGTGCCAGCTCATCTCTACCCATCTTACTAGCGGGAGGGCCCAATGAGCAGTTCTTC. Protein product: CASSSLPILLAGGPNEQFF.

This clone occurred once. This sequence joins TRBV10-3 and TRBJ2-7, with 8 bases that match TRBD2. This CDR3 has 15 amino acids. The V and J ends lost 0 bases and 2 bases, in that order; junction bases with no gene match: 3. CDR1 ENHRY and CDR2 SYGVKD come from the germline V gene. In DNA form, the CDR3 reads TGTGCCATCAGTGAGTCGTTAGCGGGACCCTACGAGCAGTACTTC. Translation gives CAISESLAGPYEQYF.

This CDR3 is CSVGQGGNTIYF. CDR3 sequence (DNA): TGCAGCGTTGGACAGGGAGGAAACACCATATATTTT. The chain combines TRBV29-1 with TRBJ1-3, with 7 nucleotides matching TRBD1. The V segment lost 4 bases and the J segment 4 bases; nucleotides outside the gene matches: 1. In germline, CDR1 is SQVTM, CDR2 ANQGSEA. The CDR3 has 12 residues.

The V gene is TRBV6-5, the J gene TRBJ2-1, with TRBD2 matching 7 bases. Germline assignment: CDR1 MNHEY and CDR2 SVGAGI. This CDR3 is 11 amino acids long. Trimming at V came to 8 bases and at J to 8 bases, leaving 3 bases not matched to a gene. CDR3 sequence: CASGRVDEQFF. The CDR3 nucleotides are TGTGCCAGCGGGAGGGTGGATGAGCAGTTCTTC.

This clone was counted only a few times. The rearrangement joins TRBV20-1 to TRBJ1-2; D unclear. CDR1 and CDR2 from the germline V gene are DFQATT and SNEGSKA (reference sequence). V lost 3 bases and J lost 8, with 10 bases in between. CDR3 length: 11 residues. CDR3: CSASFNGGYTF. In DNA form, the CDR3 reads TGCAGTGCTAGTTTTAACGGCGGCTACACCTTC.

This clone was detected only a few times. The V gene is TRBV2, the J gene TRBJ2-2; a weak D match, TRBD1 (5 bases). Trimming removed 6 bases from V and 3 bases from J, with 8 bases in between. Per the germline V gene, CDR1 is SNHLY and CDR2 is FYNNEI. CDR3 length equals 13 residues. CDR3 in amino acids: CASRQTDTGELFF. CDR3 DNA: TGTGCCAGCAGGCAGACAGACACCGGGGAGCTGTTTTTT.

J is TRBJ2-7 and V is TRBV19; 9 bases match TRBD1. The CDR3 covers 15 residues. Per the germline V gene, CDR1 is LNHDA and CDR2 is SQIVND (reference sequence). The V and J ends lost 10 bases and 5 bases, in that order; junction bases with no gene match: 15. The CDR3: CATQSPGTGGNEQYF. CDR3 nucleotide sequence: TGTGCCACCCAAAGCCCGGGTACAGGGGGCAACGAGCAGTACTTC.

V is TRBV7-6 and J is TRBJ1-1; 7 positions match TRBD1. This CDR3 contains 20 residues. Germline values: CDR1 SGHVS, CDR2 FNYEAQ. The V segment lost 7 bases and the J segment 1 base; nucleotides outside the gene matches: 24. CDR3 coding DNA: TGTGCCAGCATCCAATATCCGGTCGGGACAGACTTCCGAAGGAACACTGAAGCTTTCTTT. This gives the protein CASIQYPVGTDFRRNTEAFF.

V and J are TRBV15 and TRBJ1-1; D gene ambiguous. The CDR3 consists of 14 residues. Looked up from germline, CDR1 is LNHNV and CDR2 is YYDKDF (reference sequence). Trimming removed 0 bases from V and 4 bases from J, with 9 bases in between. CDR3 sequence (DNA): TGTGCCACCAGCAGAGATTTGGCCGGCACTGAAGCTTTCTTT. It specifies CATSRDLAGTEAFF. Drawing the rest from reference TRBV15 and TRBJ1-1, the complete variable domain is DAMVIQNPRYQVTQFGKPVTLSCSQTLNHNVMYWYQQKSSQAPKLLFHYYDKDFNNEADTPDNFQSRRPNTSFCFLDIRSPGLGDTAMYLCATSRDLAGTEAFFGQGTRLTVV.

This clone came up a few times. This sequence joins TRBV15 and TRBJ2-7; D perhaps matches TRBD1 (6 bases). Germline V gives CDR1 LNHNV, CDR2 YYDKDF (reference sequence). The V end lost 0 bases, the J end lost 2 bases, and 11 bases lay between the germline ends. The CDR3 loop spans 15 amino acids. CDR3 in DNA: TGTGCCACCAGCAGAGAACAGGGTCCCCCCTACGAGCAGTACTTC. Translated, it gives CATSREQGPPYEQYF.

The chain has TRBV27 and TRBJ2-3; 10 bases match TRBD2. CDR1 is MNHEY and CDR2 is SMNVEV in the germline V gene (reference sequence). V was clipped by 4 bases and J by 2 bases; unmatched bases: 6. The CDR3 is 16 residues long. As DNA, the CDR3 is TGTGCCAGCAGTTCTTGGACTAGCGGATCCACAGATACGCAGTATTTT. The encoded protein is CASSSWTSGSTDTQYF.

The CDR3 here is CATVSGGYYNEQFF. In nucleotides, the CDR3 is TGTGCCACTGTATCGGGAGGCTATTACAATGAGCAGTTCTTC. V gene TRBV19 combines with J gene TRBJ2-1, with TRBD2 matching over 7 bases. Germline V CDR1 and CDR2: LNHDA, SQIVND (reference sequence). CDR3 length equals 14 residues. V lost 10 bases and J lost 4; bases outside the gene matches: 10.